This entry lists 27 T cell receptor beta chains sequenced from one sample in a study of OX40 agonist ivuxolimab in advanced cancers. This table comes from immunoSEQ multiplex PCR, and its TCRdb copy is limited to in-frame clones, with some not included. Here the sample spans approximately 62,000 clones, nearly 95% being singletons. This specimen was CD4+ or CD8+ T cells sorted from blood, taken in a trial of the OX40 agonist ivuxolimab. The receptors were sampled from an adult with an advanced solid tumor such as melanoma, head and neck, liver or kidney cancer.

The chain has TRBV5-6 and TRBJ2-7, with 7 bases lining up with TRBD2. V trimming: 4 bases; J trimming: 3 bases; junction bases outside the gene matches: 7. This CDR3 region has 14 residues. Germline CDR1 is SGHDT and CDR2 is YYEEEE. CDR3 sequence (DNA): TGTGCCAGCAGCCCGGGTCGGGACTACTACGAGCAGTACTTC. It is translated as CASSPGRDYYEQYF.

The chain links TRBV19 to TRBJ2-3; TRBD2 might be the D (5 bases). The germline V gene has CDR1 LNHDA and CDR2 SQIVND (reference sequence). Trimming left V 2 bases short and J 4 bases short, with 19 bases between. The CDR3 sequence is 17 residues long. CDR3 in amino acids: CASSINIGSEDPDTQYF. As DNA, the CDR3 is TGTGCCAGTAGTATAAATATTGGGTCGGAGGATCCAGATACGCAGTATTTT. The complete variable domain, with remaining parts taken from reference TRBV19 and TRBJ2-3, reads DGGITQSPKYLFRKEGQNVTLSCEQNLNHDAMYWYRQDPGQGLRLIYYSQIVNDFQKGDIAEGYSVSREKKESFPLTVTSAQKNPTAFYLCASSINIGSEDPDTQYFGPGTRLTVL.

The CDR3 nucleotides are TGCGCCAGCAGCCACCCGAGAAGTGCTGTAGCGGGGAGGCATTACAATGAGCAGTTCTTC. Translation gives CASSHPRSAVAGRHYNEQFF. The J gene is TRBJ2-1, the V gene TRBV4-1, with TRBD2 identical over 8 bases. Germline values: CDR1 MGHRA, CDR2 YSYEKL. The CDR3 totals 20 residues. Trimming cost V 3 bases and J 4 bases; bases outside gene matches: 20.

This clone was observed once. J is TRBJ1-5 and V is TRBV5-5; D not resolved. V shed 0 bases and J shed 4 bases, with 5 bases lying between them. CDR1 is SGHKS, CDR2 YYEKEE, per germline (reference sequence). The CDR3 contains 13 residues. The chain's CDR3 is CASSLDANQPQHF. The CDR3 bases are TGTGCCAGCAGCTTGGACGCTAATCAGCCCCAGCATTTT.

This clone was detected only once. The rearrangement uses TRBV7-9 and TRBJ1-1; TRBD1 might be the D (6 bases). Germline V gene sequence: CDR1 SEHNR, CDR2 FQNEAQ (reference sequence). The CDR3 is 12 residues long. The V end lost 7 bases, the J end lost 4 bases, and 10 bases lay between the germline ends. The CDR3 nucleotides read TGTGCCAGCACCACAGGGAGCACTGAAGCTTTCTTT. Translation: CASTTGSTEAFF.

This chain uses TRBV5-4 with TRBJ2-5; 9 nucleotides align to TRBD2. The CDR3 extends over 16 amino acids. The germline V gene encodes CDR1 SGHNT and CDR2 YYREEE (reference sequence). J lost 7 bases, V lost 0 bases, and 10 bases had no gene match. DNA of the CDR3: TGTGCCAGCAGCTTGGCCCGCGGGGGGGGCGAAGGGACCCAGTACTTC. Translating it yields CASSLARGGGEGTQYF.

The chain employs TRBV6-1 and TRBJ1-1; 9 nucleotides line up with TRBD1. The V gene end was trimmed by 2 bases and the J gene end by 5 bases; junction bases not matched to a gene: 6. CDR3 length equals 15 residues. Germline assignment: CDR1 MNHNS and CDR2 SASEGT. Here the CDR3 reads CASSEWGQGWTEAFF. The CDR3 bases are TGTGCCAGCAGTGAATGGGGACAGGGCTGGACTGAAGCTTTCTTT.

The chain carries TRBV9 and TRBJ2-7; 11 bases match TRBD1. Germline CDR1 and CDR2: SGDLS and YYNGEE. CDR3 length equals 13 residues. Trimming at V came to 4 bases and at J to 6 bases, leaving 3 bases not matched to a gene. This chain's CDR3 is CASSMGTGGEQYF. CDR3 DNA sequence: TGTGCCAGCAGCATGGGGACAGGGGGCGAGCAGTACTTC.

The chain links TRBV6-5 to TRBJ2-5; possible D gene TRBD2, 5 bases. The V gene's germline CDR1 is MNHEY and CDR2 SVGAGI. This CDR3 contains 14 residues. Trimming pared 2 bases from V and 5 bases from J, leaving 12 bases between. CDR3 sequence (DNA): TGTGCCAGCAGTTACGTAGGGAGTTCGGAGACCCAGTACTTC. This encodes CASSYVGSSETQYF.

The genes are TRBV15 and TRBJ1-1; 7 bases agree with TRBD1. Unmatched junction bases numbered 1, after V lost 3 bases and J lost 3 bases. CDR3 length: 13 residues. The germline V gene has CDR1 LNHNV and CDR2 YYDKDF (reference sequence). The CDR3 spells CATSRGTDTEAFF. The CDR3 DNA is TGTGCCACCAGCAGGGGGACAGACACTGAAGCTTTCTTT.

V is TRBV14 and J is TRBJ2-3; D is possibly TRBD2 (6 bases). The ends were cut back, 0 bases at V and 4 bases at J, with 17 bases in the middle. CDR1 SGHDN and CDR2 FVKESK come from the germline V gene. The CDR3 is 17 amino acids. The CDR3 spells CASSQDPGGEFADTQYF. The CDR3, as DNA: TGTGCCAGCAGCCAAGATCCGGGCGGGGAGTTCGCAGATACGCAGTATTTT. The full variable domain, rest sourced from reference TRBV14 and TRBJ2-3, is EAGVTQFPSHSVIEKGQTVTLRCDPISGHDNLYWYRRVMGKEIKFLLHFVKESKQDESGMPNNRFLAERTGGTYSTLKVQPAELEDSGVYFCASSQDPGGEFADTQYFGPGTRLTVL.

This chain connects TRBV7-9 to TRBJ2-7, with a possible D match to TRBD1 (5 bases). The germline gives CDR1 SEHNR, CDR2 FQNEAQ (reference sequence). This CDR3 comprises 14 residues. The V end was cut by 2 bases, the J end by 3 bases, with 11 bases between. The CDR3 spells CASSLHTGGYEQYF. CDR3 in DNA: TGTGCCAGCAGCTTACATACAGGCGGCTACGAGCAGTACTTC.

The chain couples TRBV4-2 to TRBJ2-1; 8 nucleotides agree with TRBD2. The CDR3 loop spans 15 amino acids. V dropped 4 bases and J dropped 7; count of bases not matched to a gene: 9. CDR1 is LGHNA and CDR2 is YNFKEQ in the germline V gene. The CDR3: CASSLEREMGNEQFF. The CDR3 DNA is TGTGCCAGCAGCCTCGAGCGGGAGATGGGGAATGAGCAGTTCTTC.

V is TRBV11-2 and J is TRBJ2-2, with D unresolved. Germline loops: CDR1 SGHAT, CDR2 FQNNGV. CDR3 size: 13 residues. The V end lost 2 bases, the J end lost 7 bases, and 8 bases lay between the germline ends. CDR3: CASSLYTDGELFF. For the CDR3, the DNA is TGTGCCAGCAGCTTATATACAGACGGGGAGCTGTTTTTT. The full variable domain, its missing parts supplied by reference TRBV11-2 and TRBJ2-2, is EAGVAQSPRYKIIEKRQSVAFWCNPISGHATLYWYQQILGQGPKLLIQFQNNGVVDDSQLPKDRFSAERLKGVDSTLKIQPAKLEDSAVYLCASSLYTDGELFFGEGSRLTVL.

The gene calls are TRBV15 and TRBJ2-1; D not certain. Germline CDR1 is LNHNV and CDR2 is YYDKDF (reference sequence). The CDR3 runs 17 residues. Trimming took 3 bases from V and 7 from J, leaving 22 bases between them. CDR3 nucleotide sequence: TGTGCCACCAGCAGGGTTGATGAACAGCCTCGTGAGAATGAGCAGTTCTTC. It codes for CATSRVDEQPRENEQFF.

This sequence joins TRBV4-1 and TRBJ1-1, with D unclear. Per the germline V gene, CDR1 is MGHRA and CDR2 is YSYEKL. This CDR3 comprises 14 residues. The V end lost 1 base, the J end lost 1 base, and 7 bases lay between the germline ends. This CDR3 reads CASSQAAQNTEAFF. CDR3 nucleotide sequence: TGCGCCAGCAGCCAAGCCGCCCAGAACACTGAAGCTTTCTTT.

V is TRBV9 and J is TRBJ2-6, with D perhaps assigned TRBD1 or TRBD2 (5 bases each). V was trimmed by 8 bases and J by 1 base, leaving 16 bases between them. Germline-derived CDR1 and CDR2 are SGDLS and YYNGEE. CDR3 length: 16 amino acids. CDR3 in amino acids: CASWGSTQSGANVLTF. CDR3 in DNA: TGTGCCAGTTGGGGGTCGACTCAATCTGGGGCCAACGTCCTGACTTTC.

The rearrangement joins TRBV27 to TRBJ2-3; 7 bases are a match to TRBD1. CDR1 is MNHEY and CDR2 is SMNVEV in the germline V gene (reference sequence). Trimming removed 1 base from V and 6 bases from J; junction bases left unmatched: 4. This CDR3 spans 14 amino acids. DNA of the CDR3: TGTGCCAGCAGTTTATTAGGGGGCTGGGATACGCAGTATTTT. It codes for CASSLLGGWDTQYF.

This chain uses TRBV7-9 with TRBJ1-2; 9 nucleotides agree with TRBD1. This CDR3 region has 17 residues. Per germline, CDR1 SEHNR and CDR2 FQNEAQ (reference sequence). Trimming cost V 8 bases and J 5 bases; bases outside gene matches: 18. The CDR3 region has the DNA TGTGCCAGCCCAATGCCGCTCGGGGGACAGGGCAGTTATGGCTACACCTTC. Translation gives CASPMPLGGQGSYGYTF.

CDR3 residues: CAGRLAGSSYNEQFF. DNA of the CDR3: TGTGCCGGAAGACTAGCGGGGAGCTCCTACAATGAGCAGTTCTTC. The rearrangement links TRBV7-9 to TRBJ2-1, with 11 bases aligning to TRBD2. The CDR3 has 15 amino acids. Germline V gene data show CDR1 as SEHNR and CDR2 as FQNEAQ (reference sequence). Trimming cost V 11 bases and J 0 bases; bases outside gene matches: 6.

This chain uses TRBV2 with TRBJ2-7; perhaps TRBD2 as D (5 bases). Between the trimmed V and J ends, which lost 0 bases and 0 bases, there was a span of 12 bases. The CDR3 is made up of 16 amino acids. Germline values: CDR1 SNHLY, CDR2 FYNNEI. The CDR3 region has the DNA TGTGCCAGCAGTGAAGCCACTAGTCCTAGCTCCTACGAGCAGTACTTC. Translation gives CASSEATSPSSYEQYF.

The count of this clone is one. The J gene is TRBJ2-5, the V gene TRBV4-1, with D unresolved. The DNA end lines up better with TRBJ2-7; the J call may be wrong. The CDR3 sequence is 15 residues long. Germline CDR1 and CDR2: MGHRA and YSYEKL. DNA of the CDR3: TGCGCCAGCAGCCAAGAACCCGCCACCTCCTACGAGCAGTACTTC. Encoded protein: CASSQEPATSYEQYF.

This clone was observed a handful of times. V usage is TRBV30 and J usage is TRBJ1-5; the D gene is possibly TRBD1 (6 bases). V was cut by 1 base and J by 3 bases, with 13 bases left in between. Germline V gene sequence: CDR1 GTSNPN, CDR2 SVGIG (reference sequence). The CDR3 spans 15 residues. CDR3 DNA: TGTGCCTGGAGTGACCCACAGGGATACAATCAGCCCCAGCATTTT. Its protein product is CAWSDPQGYNQPQHF.

The gene calls are TRBV7-3 and TRBJ1-1; 7 positions match TRBD1. The CDR3 is made up of 14 amino acids. Unmatched junction bases numbered 3, after V lost 5 bases and J lost 0 bases. CDR1 and CDR2 from the germline V gene are SGHTA and FQGTGA. The CDR3 sequence: CASSTQGMNTEAFF. Here the CDR3 DNA reads TGTGCCAGCAGCACACAGGGGATGAACACTGAAGCTTTCTTT.

The rearrangement uses TRBV7-9 and TRBJ2-2; D possibly corresponds to TRBD2 (6 bases). This CDR3 is 14 amino acids long. In germline, CDR1 is SEHNR, CDR2 FQNEAQ (reference sequence). V was trimmed by 6 bases and J by 0 bases, leaving 8 bases between them. The CDR3 sequence is CASRAGTNTGELFF. The CDR3 nucleotides read TGTGCCAGCAGAGCGGGTACGAACACCGGGGAGCTGTTTTTT.

The DNA of the CDR3 is TGCGCCAGCAGTAGGACTAGCGGGGGGCGAGAGACCCAGTACTTC. Its protein is CASSRTSGGRETQYF. V usage is TRBV5-1 and J usage is TRBJ2-5; the match to TRBD2 covers 14 bases. CDR3 length equals 15 residues. Germline values: CDR1 SGHRS, CDR2 YFSETQ. Trimming removed 5 bases from V and 4 bases from J; junction bases left unmatched: 4.

This clone was seen a handful of times. The chain recombines TRBV6-6 with TRBJ2-1; 9 bases align to TRBD2. CDR1 and CDR2 from the germline V gene are MNHNY and SVGAGI (reference sequence). The CDR3 runs to 15 residues. Losses at the gene ends were 7 bases for V and 7 bases for J; bases not matched to a gene: 11. The CDR3 sequence: CASIPIVAGDNEQFF. CDR3 in DNA: TGTGCCAGCATCCCAATTGTAGCGGGAGATAATGAGCAGTTCTTC.